The TCR beta chain under discussion was sequenced for a study of blood T cell repertoires in COVID-19. Study summary: Some COVID-19 samples were acute and others convalescent; all came from the United States, Italy and Spain. In each case, the material was cDNA or gDNA derived from T cells, B-cell-depleted T cells, or PBMCs.

Germline V gene lookup returns CDR1 SGHNT and CDR2 YYREEE (reference sequence). This CDR3 region has 15 residues. The V end lost 4 bases, the J end lost 1 base, and 13 bases lay between the germline ends. As handled by the study authors: The authors estimated nucleated cell counts from reference gene primer amplification. TCRdb's table, derived via immunoSEQ multiplex PCR, lists solely in-frame clones and lacks some. V and J calls and clone size come straight from that table; D and trimming were deduced from the DNA. The sample comprises 200,000 to 300,000 clones, roughly nine tenths of which are singletons, and roughly 9.8% rests with the top ten.

The V gene is TRBV5-4, the J gene TRBJ2-3; TRBD1 is a possible D gene (6 bases). Sequencing was carried out using peripheral blood. This TCR was sampled from a middle-aged man who had recovered from COVID-19. In nucleotides, the CDR3 is TGTGCCAGCAGCGAACAGGGACCCCGCACAGATACGCAGTATTTT. Amino acid sequence: CASSEQGPRTDTQYF.